What follows are 7 T cell receptor beta chains derived from one specimen sequenced in a study of blood T cell repertoires in COVID-19. Assay used: immunoSEQ multiplex PCR; TCRdb lists only in-frame clones, some missing. Among fewer than 250,000 clones listed, roughly 85% were seen once. The sequenced sample consisted of PBMCs or T cells enriched from blood (not recorded which). These receptors originate from a woman between 50 and 59 years old with acute COVID-19.

This chain joins TRBV30 and TRBJ1-1; no firm D call. Trimming stripped 4 bases from V and 1 base from J, with 10 bases between. The CDR3 runs to 13 residues. Germline loops: CDR1 GTSNPN, CDR2 SVGIG (reference sequence). Here the CDR3 reads CAWNHPRNTEAFF. The CDR3 DNA reads as TGTGCCTGGAATCACCCTAGGAACACTGAAGCTTTCTTT.

The CDR3 here is CASSKGTGVQQPQHF. The DNA for the CDR3 is TGTGCCAGTAGTAAAGGGACAGGGGTTCAACAGCCCCAGCATTTT. The genes are TRBV19 and TRBJ1-5; 10 bases are shared with TRBD1. Germline CDR1 reads LNHDA; CDR2 reads SQIVND (reference sequence). This CDR3 has 15 residues. V lost 4 bases and J lost 7; bases outside the gene matches: 7.

The V gene is TRBV6-5, the J gene TRBJ2-7, with 7 nucleotides matching TRBD1. Germline CDR1 reads MNHEY; CDR2 reads SVGAGI. Unmatched junction bases numbered 10, after V lost 6 bases and J lost 5 bases. CDR3 size: 14 residues. In DNA, the CDR3 is TGTGCCAGCAGCGCGACAGGGTCTCGACACGAGCAGTACTTC. It codes for CASSATGSRHEQYF.

This clone was counted a few times. This chain uses TRBV7-9 with TRBJ1-6; 9 positions match TRBD1. The CDR3 covers 15 residues. The germline CDR1 and CDR2 sequences are SEHNR and FQNEAQ (reference sequence). J was trimmed by 10 bases and V by 4 bases; bases with no gene match: 8. The DNA of the CDR3 is TGTGCCAGCAGCTCCGGGACAGGGTTTTGGTCACCCCTCCACTTT. Protein: CASSSGTGFWSPLHF. Together with reference TRBV7-9 and TRBJ1-6, the CDR3 gives the full variable domain: DTGVSQNPRHKITKRGQNVTFRCDPISEHNRLYWYRQTLGQGPEFLTYFQNEAQLEKSRLLSDRFSAERPKGSFSTLEIQRTEQGDSAMYLCASSSGTGFWSPLHFGNGTRLTVT.

This chain uses TRBV7-2 with TRBJ1-2; D is ambiguous. Trimming removed 0 bases from V and 4 bases from J, with 9 bases in between. The CDR3 has 14 residues. Germline CDR1 is SGHTA and CDR2 is FQGNSA. Here the CDR3 DNA reads TGTGCCAGCAGCTTAGCGCTCAACGGCTATGGCTACACCTTC. Translated: CASSLALNGYGYTF.

This clone was recorded once. The V gene is TRBV6-5, the J gene TRBJ1-2; TRBD1 matches 7 bases. J was trimmed by 4 bases and V by 6 bases; bases with no gene match: 5. CDR1 is MNHEY, CDR2 SVGAGI, per germline. CDR3 length: 13 residues. The CDR3 here is CASRGDSSYGYTF. The DNA for the CDR3 is TGTGCCAGCAGAGGGGACAGCAGCTATGGCTACACCTTC.

The chain has TRBV4-3 and TRBJ1-2; 7 positions agree with TRBD1. After removal of 4 bases from V and 7 bases from J, the junction contained 9 bases not matched to a gene. The CDR3 covers 14 residues. Germline CDR1 is LGHNA and CDR2 is YSLEER. The CDR3 sequence: CASSRLEAGGGYTF. The CDR3 DNA reads as TGCGCCAGCAGCCGATTGGAGGCAGGGGGTGGCTACACCTTC.